Detailed here is one T cell receptor (beta chain). Antigen specificity is unknown. Germline-derived CDR1 and CDR2 are SSHAT and FNYEAQ (reference sequence). V shed 3 bases, J shed 5 bases, and the junction held 3 bases outside the gene matches. The CDR3 runs to 13 residues. This sample was taken from a study of brain metastases from non-small cell lung cancer. Broader study findings: Paired brain metastases and primary tumors largely shared TCR repertoires. Compared with their matched primary tumors, about 62% of brain metastases showed expanded T-cell clones. Fewer infiltrating T cells were found in brain metastases than primaries.

Generated by immunoSEQ multiplex PCR, the TCRdb table keeps only in-frame clones and is missing some. The sample carries thousands of clones, under 85% recorded once. Sequencing input: primary lung tumor tissue. The sequence derives from a donor over 35 with non-small cell lung cancer. The chain has TRBV7-7 and TRBJ2-5; 7 bases line up with TRBD1. This chain's CDR3 is CASSFDRDETQYF. The CDR3 DNA reads as TGTGCCAGCAGCTTTGACAGGGATGAGACCCAGTACTTC.